This T cell receptor (beta chain) was captured by sequencing in a study of early T cells in non-severe SARS-CoV-2 infection. Study information: Sequencing input comprised bulk RNA from unsorted whole blood; chain pairing was not available.

CDR3 length: 16 amino acids. V gave up 6 bases and J gave up 3 bases; unmatched junction bases: 6. Germline assignment: CDR1 MNHEY and CDR2 SMNVEV (reference sequence). Each CDR3 protein is one row after TCRdb ran MiXCR on the 5' RACE reads. The sample includes about 58,000 distinct CDR3 sequences, around 12% of them seen just once. The receptor was derived from an adult who was a healthcare worker with PCR-confirmed SARS-CoV-2 infection or an uninfected control (not recorded which). V gene TRBV27 combines with J gene TRBJ2-2; 11 positions match TRBD1. The material sequenced was whole blood. CDR3 amino acids: CASSPSGQGDTGELFF. The CDR3 DNA sequence: TGTGCCAGCAGCCCCTCGGGACAGGGGGACACCGGGGAGCTGTTTTTT.